Listed here are 21 T cell receptor beta chains from one sample, sequenced in a study of post-analysis software for immune sequencing data. Carried by the TCR beta cDNA libraries were unique molecular identifiers. MiXCR, applied by TCRdb to the PCR reads, yields one record per CDR3 protein. The sample lists roughly 160,000 distinct CDR3 sequences, approximately 35% occurring once. The specimen comprised blood, sampled after autologous hematopoietic stem cell transplantation. The receptors here all came from a girl between 5 and 17 years old with multiple sclerosis.

This rearrangement joins TRBV5-1 to TRBJ2-3, with D tentatively TRBD2 (6 bases). V was pared by 2 bases and J by 8 bases, with 18 bases between. The CDR3 covers 15 residues. Looked up from germline, CDR1 is SGHRS and CDR2 is YFSETQ. CDR3 nucleotides: TGCGCCAGCAGCTTCGGTGCGGTTGGGGGAGGTACGCAGTATTTT. Translation: CASSFGAVGGGTQYF.

This rearrangement joins TRBV4-1 to TRBJ2-1; D unclear. The V end was cut by 8 bases, the J end by 9 bases, with 8 bases between. Germline V lookup: CDR1 MGHRA, CDR2 YSYEKL. This CDR3 is built from 10 residues. CDR3 nucleotide sequence: TGCGCCAGCGGGGTCGGTGAGCAGTTCTTC. Translation: CASGVGEQFF.

The V and J genes are TRBV6-5 and TRBJ2-5; D call uncertain. The germline CDR1 and CDR2 sequences are MNHEY and SVGAGI. The V and J ends lost 5 bases and 5 bases respectively, with 15 bases between them. The CDR3 contains 14 residues. The CDR3 nucleotides read TGTGCCAGCAGTCGGACCACACCCTCGGAGACCCAGTACTTC. Its protein product is CASSRTTPSETQYF.

V and J are TRBV12-3 or TRBV12-4 and TRBJ2-5; 12 bases are a match to TRBD2. V was pared by 4 bases and J by 13 bases, with 13 bases of the junction left unmatched. CDR3 length: 15 residues. The CDR3 loop reads CASSSPTSGRNERYF. CDR3 nucleotide sequence: TGTGCCAGCAGTTCACCCACTAGCGGGAGGAACGAGCGGTACTTC.

The chain joins TRBV5-5 to TRBJ2-3; the match to TRBD1 covers 11 bases. This CDR3 contains 16 residues. Losses at the gene ends were 4 bases for V and 0 bases for J; bases not matched to a gene: 4. Per germline, CDR1 SGHKS and CDR2 YYEKEE (reference sequence). This CDR3 is CASSPGQGASTDTQYF. DNA of the CDR3: TGTGCCAGCAGCCCTGGACAGGGGGCTAGCACAGATACGCAGTATTTT.

This clonotype came up a few times. The rearrangement links TRBV13 to TRBJ2-3; TRBD1 matches 9 bases. Germline V CDR1 and CDR2: PRHDT, FYEKMQ (reference sequence). The CDR3 is 15 amino acids. The J segment lost 4 bases and the V segment lost 0 bases, leaving 2 bases of the junction unmatched. The CDR3 nucleotides are TGTGCCAGCAGCTTAGGGGACAGGGGTGCAGATACGCAGTATTTT. Translated, it gives CASSLGDRGADTQYF.

This clonotype was counted a few times. Written as DNA, the CDR3 is TGTGCCAGCAGCCAAGACCGGCGGGAGGACCACACAGATACGCAGTATTTT. It is translated as CASSQDRREDHTDTQYF. The gene calls are TRBV4-2 and TRBJ2-3, with TRBD2 matching 8 bases. CDR3 size: 17 residues. Per the germline V gene, CDR1 is LGHNA and CDR2 is YNFKEQ. V dropped 0 bases and J dropped 2; count of bases not matched to a gene: 7.

This chain links TRBV30 with TRBJ1-4; tentatively, D is TRBD1 (6 bases). CDR3 size: 13 residues. Trimming removed 5 bases from V and 4 bases from J, with 11 bases in between. Germline CDR1 and CDR2: GTSNPN and SVGIG (reference sequence). This chain's CDR3 is CAWGRQVNEKLFF. The CDR3 bases are TGTGCCTGGGGTAGACAGGTTAATGAAAAACTGTTTTTT.

This clonotype was detected a few times. The chain recombines TRBV27 with TRBJ1-1, with 9 bases that match TRBD1. J gave up 5 bases and V 8 bases, and 6 bases lay outside the gene matches. The CDR3 length is 13 residues. The germline V gene encodes CDR1 MNHEY and CDR2 SMNVEV (reference sequence). This CDR3 is CASGQGSYTEAFF. CDR3 nucleotide sequence: TGTGCCAGCGGACAGGGGTCATATACTGAAGCTTTCTTT.

This clonotype turned up a few times. J is TRBJ2-1 and V is TRBV6-5; 11 bases fit TRBD1. Trimming removed 6 bases from V and 4 bases from J; junction bases left unmatched: 5. This CDR3 has 15 residues. Per germline, CDR1 MNHEY and CDR2 SVGAGI. As DNA, the CDR3 is TGTGCCAGCAGCTTGGACAGGGGGCCATACAATGAGCAGTTCTTC. This sequence encodes CASSLDRGPYNEQFF.

This clonotype was seen ten or more times. The gene calls are TRBV5-4 and TRBJ2-3; the D gene is possibly TRBD2 (6 bases). V was clipped by 10 bases and J by 1 base, with 16 bases between them. This CDR3 has 14 residues. Germline V lookup: CDR1 SGHNT, CDR2 YYREEE (reference sequence). The CDR3, as DNA: TGTGCCCTCTCAAGGGACTGGCGCACAGATACGCAGTATTTT. Translating it yields CALSRDWRTDTQYF.

The sample holds a few counts of this clonotype. The chain is built from TRBV20-1 and TRBJ2-1, with D perhaps given as TRBD1 or TRBD2 (6 bases each). Germline CDR1 is DFQATT and CDR2 is SNEGSKA (reference sequence). The CDR3 spans 12 residues. V lost 0 bases, J lost 8 bases, and 8 bases lay in between. The CDR3 protein is CSAREGGYEQFF. CDR3 nucleotides: TGCAGTGCTAGAGAGGGGGGCTATGAGCAGTTCTTC.

The chain is built from TRBV6-5 and TRBJ1-1, with D tentatively TRBD1 (6 bases). CDR1 MNHEY and CDR2 SVGAGI come from the germline V gene. This CDR3 comprises 15 residues. Trimming removed 0 bases at V and 1 base at J, with 9 bases between. CDR3 sequence (DNA): TGTGCCAGCAGTTACTCGACCAGGGGGAACACTGAAGCTTTCTTT. Its protein is CASSYSTRGNTEAFF.

The chain recombines TRBV4-1 with TRBJ1-1; D is unclear. There are 16 residues in the CDR3. The germline V and J ends were trimmed by 3 bases and 3 bases, with 17 bases remaining between them. CDR1 is MGHRA and CDR2 is YSYEKL in the germline V gene. The CDR3 loop reads CASSQGEVEKDTEAFF. CDR3 bases: TGCGCCAGCAGCCAGGGAGAAGTGGAGAAAGACACTGAAGCTTTCTTT.

The J gene is TRBJ2-1, the V gene TRBV5-1, with 10 bases matching TRBD2. This CDR3 is built from 16 residues. With V trimmed by 0 bases and J by 5 bases, 5 bases remained unmatched. Germline V CDR1 and CDR2: SGHRS, YFSETQ. In DNA, the CDR3 is TGCGCCAGCAGCTTGGCAGCGGGAGGGTTTGACAATGAGCAGTTCTTC. Amino acid sequence: CASSLAAGGFDNEQFF.

The chain uses TRBV6-2 or TRBV6-3 and TRBJ2-5; 14 positions match TRBD2. V shed 7 bases, J shed 0 bases, and the junction held 7 bases outside the gene matches. Germline V gene lookup returns CDR1 MNHEY and CDR2 SVGEGT. The CDR3 extends over 17 amino acids. The CDR3, as DNA: TGTGCCAGCAATGGACTAGCGGGAGGAAGATACCAAGAGACCCAGTACTTC. Protein product: CASNGLAGGRYQETQYF.

This clonotype was detected a few times. The chain uses TRBV4-2 and TRBJ1-5, with no clear D. The CDR3 has 16 residues. Germline V lookup: CDR1 LGHNA, CDR2 YNFKEQ. Trimming removed 0 bases at V and 5 bases at J, with 14 bases between. CDR3 in DNA: TGTGCCAGCAGCCAAGAAAAGGGTCAGGAACATCAGCCCCAGCATTTT. Translated: CASSQEKGQEHQPQHF.

The chain employs TRBV13 and TRBJ2-7, with D unclear. This CDR3 region has 13 residues. The V gene lost 5 bases and the J gene lost 0 bases, with 8 bases spanning the gap. Germline loops: CDR1 PRHDT, CDR2 FYEKMQ (reference sequence). The CDR3 nucleotides read TGTGCCAGCAGCCCGGACGGCTCCTACGAGCAGTACTTC. Its protein product is CASSPDGSYEQYF.

The chain recombines TRBV6-8 with TRBJ2-2; D ambiguous. V gave up 5 bases and J gave up 5 bases, with 9 bases separating them. This CDR3 spans 13 amino acids. The V gene's germline CDR1 is MNHGY and CDR2 SAAAGT. The CDR3 loop reads CASSPAGTGELFF. The CDR3 coding sequence is TGTGCCAGCAGTCCTGCTGGGACCGGGGAGCTGTTTTTT.

The chain carries TRBV5-1 and TRBJ2-7; the D gene is possibly TRBD2 (6 bases). Trimming took off 4 bases at V and 0 bases at J, with 14 bases between the two ends. The germline gives CDR1 SGHRS, CDR2 YFSETQ. This CDR3 comprises 15 residues. The chain's CDR3 is CASSAGLLSSYEQYF. The CDR3 DNA sequence: TGCGCCAGCAGCGCGGGACTGCTTAGCTCCTACGAGCAGTACTTC.

This chain connects TRBV14 to TRBJ2-1; no definite D call. Germline CDR1 SGHDN, CDR2 FVKESK. The CDR3 has 15 amino acids. Trimming took 1 base from V and 1 from J, leaving 8 bases between them. CDR3 sequence: CASSQVVGSYNEQFF. The CDR3, as DNA: TGTGCCAGCAGCCAAGTGGTGGGTTCCTACAATGAGCAGTTCTTC.